The TCR beta chain described here comes from a study of CD8+ T cells in alopecia areata. Study-wide context: Tofacitinib administration to treated patients was oral, at 5 to 10 mg twice daily. The study gave tofacitinib for 6 to 18 months, then 6 months off drug.

As the sequencing template, cDNA was produced by extracting RNA and reverse transcribing it. Sequenced by immunoSEQ multiplex PCR; TCRdb stores in-frame clones only, minus some. Of fewer than 9,500 clones in the sample, around 60% were seen once. A note on this clone: Its antigen is undetermined.

The CDR3 has 14 residues. Trimming removed 5 bases from V and 5 bases from J; junction bases left unmatched: 3. Per the germline V gene, CDR1 is LNHDA and CDR2 is SQIVND (reference sequence). The study, taken as a whole, reports: Scalp repertoires also include resident alphabeta T cells from normal skin. It was observed that many expanded lesional clones persisted in scalp and blood during tofacitinib.

The treatment: oral pan-JAK inhibitor, 5-10 mg twice daily. Those with alopecia areata gave lesional scalp punch biopsies and peripheral blood. The sequence derives from a human donor with alopecia areata. This chain uses TRBV19 with TRBJ2-3, with 11 bases matching TRBD1. Sequencing used skin, obtained at week 4, from a patient treated with tofacitinib. The CDR3 loop reads CASSEGTGGDTQYF. The DNA of the CDR3 is TGTGCCAGTAGTGAAGGGACAGGGGGAGATACGCAGTATTTT. Full variable domain (rest looked up from reference TRBV19 and TRBJ2-3): DGGITQSPKYLFRKEGQNVTLSCEQNLNHDAMYWYRQDPGQGLRLIYYSQIVNDFQKGDIAEGYSVSREKKESFPLTVTSAQKNPTAFYLCASSEGTGGDTQYFGPGTRLTVL.